The 21 T cell receptor beta chains in this list originate from one sample, sequenced in a study of blood T cell repertoires in COVID-19. Clones were sequenced by immunoSEQ multiplex PCR, and TCRdb holds only the in-frame ones, with some missing. The sample yields 20,000 or so clones, 85% to 90% seen once. The sample consisted of peripheral blood. These receptors were obtained from a woman in her sixties with active COVID-19.

This clone was observed once. The chain employs TRBV18 and TRBJ1-2; 9 bases match TRBD1. With V trimmed by 3 bases and J by 5 bases, 7 bases remained unmatched. The CDR3 is 15 amino acids. In germline, CDR1 is KGHSH, CDR2 LQKENI. For the CDR3, the DNA is TGTGCCAGCTCACCCGAAACAGGGGGCGCTTATGGCTACACCTTC. Its translation is CASSPETGGAYGYTF.

This clone was seen a single time. The CDR3 DNA reads TGTGCCAGCAGCCCCTGGACAGGGAAGACCCCCTACGAGCAGTACTTC. Amino acid sequence: CASSPWTGKTPYEQYF. The V gene is TRBV5-8, the J gene TRBJ2-7; 8 bases map to TRBD1. This CDR3 contains 16 residues. After removal of 4 bases from V and 2 bases from J, the junction contained 11 bases not matched to a gene. Germline assignment: CDR1 SGHTS and CDR2 YDEGEE.

The chain employs TRBV27 and TRBJ1-1; TRBD1 matches at 8 bases. The germline V gene encodes CDR1 MNHEY and CDR2 SMNVEV (reference sequence). With 6 bases clipped from V and 11 bases from J, the junction kept 11 bases outside the gene matches. The CDR3 is made up of 13 amino acids. The CDR3 bases are TGTGCCAGCAGCCAAAATCAGGGGGCGGGGGCTTTCTTT. Its translation: CASSQNQGAGAFF.

The chain joins TRBV24-1 to TRBJ2-3; 11 bases are shared with TRBD2. The germline V gene has CDR1 KGHDR and CDR2 SFDVKD. The CDR3 length is 17 residues. Trimming removed 4 bases from V and 6 bases from J; junction bases left unmatched: 11. CDR3 region: CATSDGLIAGGRDTQYF. The CDR3 DNA reads TGTGCCACCAGTGACGGCCTTATAGCGGGGGGGCGCGATACGCAGTATTTT.

The rearrangement links TRBV19 to TRBJ1-5; a weak D match, TRBD1 (6 bases). The CDR3 has 16 residues. Per the germline V gene, CDR1 is LNHDA and CDR2 is SQIVND (reference sequence). The ends were cut back, 1 base at V and 7 bases at J, with 17 bases in the middle. The CDR3 DNA follows: TGTGCCAGTAGTATAGGGCAGGGGCTCACCGGGCAGCCCCAGCATTTT. As protein: CASSIGQGLTGQPQHF.

For the CDR3, the DNA is TGTGCCAGCAGGAGCGGGGGGTTCTACAATGAGCAGTTCTTC. As protein: CASRSGGFYNEQFF. J is TRBJ2-1 and V is TRBV5-6, with TRBD2 matching over 9 bases. Germline V lookup: CDR1 SGHDT, CDR2 YYEEEE. Trimming removed 5 bases from V and 3 bases from J; junction bases left unmatched: 3. The CDR3 sequence is 14 residues long.

This clone showed up just once. V usage is TRBV19 and J usage is TRBJ2-5; 7 bases match TRBD2. This CDR3 comprises 18 residues. Per the germline V gene, CDR1 is LNHDA and CDR2 is SQIVND (reference sequence). V shed 10 bases and J 5 bases; nucleotides not matched to a gene: 25. The CDR3 reads CATQPRGSLNRFHETQYF. CDR3 nucleotide sequence: TGTGCCACACAACCGCGGGGGAGCTTAAACCGGTTCCATGAGACCCAGTACTTC.

The J gene is TRBJ2-5, the V gene TRBV15; TRBD2 aligns across 12 bases. Germline CDR1 and CDR2: LNHNV and YYDKDF (reference sequence). The CDR3 is made up of 15 amino acids. The V segment lost 6 bases and the J segment 5 bases; nucleotides outside the gene matches: 7. The CDR3: CATRLAGGPSETQYF. In DNA form, the CDR3 reads TGTGCCACCAGGCTAGCGGGGGGGCCGTCGGAGACCCAGTACTTC.

V is TRBV19 and J is TRBJ2-6; 7 nucleotides match TRBD1. Looked up from germline, CDR1 is LNHDA and CDR2 is SQIVND (reference sequence). Trimming removed 7 bases from V and 4 bases from J; junction bases left unmatched: 10. This CDR3 spans 16 amino acids. In DNA, the CDR3 is TGTGCCAGTACAGACAGGGTACCCGCCGGGGCCAACGTCCTGACTTTC. Encoded protein: CASTDRVPAGANVLTF.

DNA of the CDR3: TGCAGTGCTCTCCGGGGTAACACCATATATTTT. Residues: CSALRGNTIYF. The rearrangement joins TRBV20-1 to TRBJ1-3; the D is unclear. The CDR3 extends over 11 amino acids. CDR1 and CDR2 from the germline V gene are DFQATT and SNEGSKA (reference sequence). Trimming shortened V by 5 bases and J by 7 bases, and 9 bases separated the two germline ends.

V usage is TRBV27 and J usage is TRBJ1-2; 7 bases map to TRBD1. The germline gives CDR1 MNHEY, CDR2 SMNVEV (reference sequence). The CDR3 extends over 16 amino acids. With 5 bases clipped from V and 4 bases from J, the junction kept 13 bases outside the gene matches. For the CDR3, the DNA is TGTGCCAGCAGTACCAACCGCAGGGGGATAACCTATGGCTACACCTTC. Residues: CASSTNRRGITYGYTF.

The rearrangement uses TRBV5-1 and TRBJ1-2, with D possibly TRBD1 on 5 matching bases. The CDR3 has 12 residues. Germline lookup yields CDR1 SGHRS and CDR2 YFSETQ. The ends were cut back, 1 base at V and 6 bases at J, with 7 bases in the middle. CDR3 protein: CASSLQGDGYTF. CDR3 sequence (DNA): TGCGCCAGCAGCTTGCAAGGGGATGGCTACACCTTC.

The V gene is TRBV6-6, the J gene TRBJ2-7, with 7 bases fitting TRBD1. This CDR3 has 15 residues. The V segment lost 6 bases and the J segment 3 bases; nucleotides outside the gene matches: 11. Looked up from germline, CDR1 is MNHNY and CDR2 is SVGAGI (reference sequence). CDR3 bases: TGTGCCAGCAGCCCAAAAACCGGGACAGTCTACGAGCAGTACTTC. Its protein is CASSPKTGTVYEQYF.

The chain employs TRBV9 and TRBJ2-2; 11 bases are a match to TRBD1. CDR1 and CDR2 (germline): SGDLS, YYNGEE. The trim removed 4 bases at V and 7 bases at J, leaving 9 bases unmatched. The CDR3 consists of 16 residues. CDR3: CASSLTGTGGFGELFF. In DNA, the CDR3 is TGTGCCAGCAGCCTGACCGGGACAGGGGGTTTCGGGGAGCTGTTTTTT. Full variable domain (remainder filled in from reference TRBV9 and TRBJ2-2): DSGVTQTPKHLITATGQRVTLRCSPRSGDLSVYWYQQSLDQGLQFLIQYYNGEERAKGNILERFSAQQFPDLHSELNLSSLELGDSALYFCASSLTGTGGFGELFFGEGSRLTVL.

The CDR3 is CASSLGGLAGSSWAYNEQFF. The DNA for the CDR3 is TGCGCCAGCAGCTTGGGCGGACTAGCGGGGAGCTCCTGGGCCTACAATGAGCAGTTCTTC. The chain has TRBV5-1 and TRBJ2-1; 12 positions agree with TRBD2. Losses at the gene ends were 0 bases for V and 2 bases for J; bases not matched to a gene: 12. This CDR3 has 20 residues. Germline CDR1 and CDR2: SGHRS and YFSETQ.

This chain links TRBV10-2 with TRBJ1-5, with D unclear. V lost 6 bases to trimming and J lost 0 bases, with 12 bases between them. This CDR3 is built from 15 residues. Per germline, CDR1 WSHSY and CDR2 SAAADI. The CDR3 reads CASREGGYSNQPQHF. The CDR3 bases are TGCGCCAGCAGGGAGGGCGGGTATAGCAATCAGCCCCAGCATTTT.

This rearrangement joins TRBV2 to TRBJ1-6; D perhaps matches TRBD1 (5 bases). Trimming pared 6 bases from V and 4 bases from J, leaving 16 bases between. Germline V gene sequence: CDR1 SNHLY, CDR2 FYNNEI. The CDR3 runs 16 residues. CDR3 bases: TGTGCCAGCAGCTTAACCCAGGGAGGATATAATTCACCCCTCCACTTT. It translates to CASSLTQGGYNSPLHF.

CDR3 DNA sequence: TGTGCCAGCAGTTTCGGGGTGTCCTACGAGCAGTACTTC. It codes for CASSFGVSYEQYF. This rearrangement joins TRBV28 to TRBJ2-7; D may be TRBD2 (5 bases). CDR1 is MDHEN and CDR2 is SYDVKM in the germline V gene. This CDR3 has 13 residues. V lost 3 bases and J 1 base, leaving 7 bases between the germline ends.

This clone occurred a few times. The V gene is TRBV9, the J gene TRBJ1-5; tentatively, D is TRBD1 (6 bases). The germline V and J ends were trimmed by 3 bases and 0 bases, with 13 bases remaining between them. The CDR3 runs to 16 residues. Per germline, CDR1 SGDLS and CDR2 YYNGEE. The CDR3 coding sequence is TGTGCCAGCAGCGCAGGGACATGGGATAGCAATCAGCCCCAGCATTTT. This encodes CASSAGTWDSNQPQHF.

The V call is TRBV4-1, the J call TRBJ2-2; 8 bases align to TRBD1. The V and J ends lost 4 bases and 5 bases, in that order; junction bases with no gene match: 6. This CDR3 is built from 15 residues. Germline CDR1 is MGHRA and CDR2 is YSYEKL. The CDR3 nucleotides are TGCGCCAGCAGCCGAGGGACAGGCGGAACCGGGGAGCTGTTTTTT. It codes for CASSRGTGGTGELFF.

This clone was observed a single time. The rearrangement uses TRBV3-1 (or the pseudogene TRBV3-2) and TRBJ2-5; D unresolved. Trimming removed 0 bases from V and 2 bases from J, with 7 bases in between. The CDR3 runs 14 residues. The germline CDR1 and CDR2 sequences are LGHDT and YNNKEL (reference sequence). The CDR3 DNA is TGTGCCAGCAGCCAAGATCTAGGACAAGAGACCCAGTACTTC. Translation: CASSQDLGQETQYF.